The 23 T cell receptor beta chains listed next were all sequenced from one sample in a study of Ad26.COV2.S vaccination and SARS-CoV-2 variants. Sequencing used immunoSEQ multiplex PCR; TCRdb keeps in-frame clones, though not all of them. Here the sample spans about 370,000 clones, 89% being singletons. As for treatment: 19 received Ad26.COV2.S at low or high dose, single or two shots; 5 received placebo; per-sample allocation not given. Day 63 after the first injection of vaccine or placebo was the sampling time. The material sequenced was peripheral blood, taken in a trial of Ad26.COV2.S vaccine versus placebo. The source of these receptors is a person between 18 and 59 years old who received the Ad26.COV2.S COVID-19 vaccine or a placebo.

The CDR3 spells CASSPQGGELFF. The CDR3 coding sequence is TGTGCCAGCAGCCCACAGGGAGGGGAGCTGTTTTTT. The V and J genes are TRBV6-5 and TRBJ2-2; D may be TRBD1 (6 bases). The CDR3 consists of 12 residues. Per the germline V gene, CDR1 is MNHEY and CDR2 is SVGAGI. V lost 6 bases and J 8 bases, leaving 10 bases between the germline ends.

The CDR3 region is CASSRESGTGELFF. The CDR3 nucleotides read TGTGCCAGCAGCCGAGAATCGGGCACCGGGGAGCTGTTTTTT. The chain has TRBV3-1 (or the pseudogene TRBV3-2) and TRBJ2-2; D gene uncertain. V dropped 4 bases and J dropped 4 bases, with 10 bases sitting between them. The CDR3 has 14 amino acids. Germline CDR1 and CDR2: LGHDT and YNNKEL (reference sequence).

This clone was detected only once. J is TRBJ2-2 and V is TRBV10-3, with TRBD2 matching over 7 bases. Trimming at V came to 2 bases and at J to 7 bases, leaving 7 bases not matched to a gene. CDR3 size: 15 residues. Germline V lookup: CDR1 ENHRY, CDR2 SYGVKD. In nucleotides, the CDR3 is TGTGCCATCAGTGAGATGGGGGAGGGCCTCGGGGAGCTGTTTTTT. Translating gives CAISEMGEGLGELFF.

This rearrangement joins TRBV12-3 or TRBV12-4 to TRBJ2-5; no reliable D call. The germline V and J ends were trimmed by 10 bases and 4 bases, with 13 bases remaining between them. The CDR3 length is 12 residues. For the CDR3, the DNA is TGTGCCACCCGATTCGGCGCAGAGACCCAGTACTTC. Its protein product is CATRFGAETQYF.

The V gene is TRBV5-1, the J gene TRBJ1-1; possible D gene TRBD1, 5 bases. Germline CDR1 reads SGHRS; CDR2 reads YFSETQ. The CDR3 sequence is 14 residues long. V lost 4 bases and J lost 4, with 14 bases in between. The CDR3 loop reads CASSPRGGSTEAFF. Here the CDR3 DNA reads TGCGCCAGCAGCCCCCGGGGGGGTAGCACTGAAGCTTTCTTT.

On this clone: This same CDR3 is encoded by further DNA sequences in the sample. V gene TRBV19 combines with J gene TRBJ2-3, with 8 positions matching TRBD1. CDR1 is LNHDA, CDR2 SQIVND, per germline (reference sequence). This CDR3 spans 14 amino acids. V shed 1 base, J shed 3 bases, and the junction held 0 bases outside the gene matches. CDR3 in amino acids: CASSIGQGTDTQYF. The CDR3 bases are TGTGCCAGTAGTATAGGACAGGGGACAGATACGCAGTATTTT.

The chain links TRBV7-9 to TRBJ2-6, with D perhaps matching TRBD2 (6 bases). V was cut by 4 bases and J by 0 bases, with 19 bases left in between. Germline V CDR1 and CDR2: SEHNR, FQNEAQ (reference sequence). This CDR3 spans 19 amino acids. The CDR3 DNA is TGTGCCAGCAGCTCCTCCGCCCTACCCGGGAGCTCTGGGGCCAACGTCCTGACTTTC. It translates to CASSSSALPGSSGANVLTF. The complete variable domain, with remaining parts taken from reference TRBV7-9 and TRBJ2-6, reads DTGVSQNPRHKITKRGQNVTFRCDPISEHNRLYWYRQTLGQGPEFLTYFQNEAQLEKSRLLSDRFSAERPKGSFSTLEIQRTEQGDSAMYLCASSSSALPGSSGANVLTFGAGSRLTVL.

In DNA form, the CDR3 reads TGTGCCAGCAGCTTAACCCCGGGACAGGGATCATACGAGCAGTACTTC. Its protein is CASSLTPGQGSYEQYF. The chain couples TRBV7-9 to TRBJ2-7; TRBD1 aligns across 9 bases. Germline assignment: CDR1 SEHNR and CDR2 FQNEAQ (reference sequence). J gave up 4 bases and V 2 bases, and 9 bases lay outside the gene matches. The CDR3 extends over 16 amino acids.

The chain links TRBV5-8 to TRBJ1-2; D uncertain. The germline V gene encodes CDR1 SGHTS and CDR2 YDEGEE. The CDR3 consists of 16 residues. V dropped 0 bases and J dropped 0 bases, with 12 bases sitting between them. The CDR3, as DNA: TGTGCCAGCAGCTTGGTGCGGGTGCAAGCTAACTATGGCTACACCTTC. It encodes CASSLVRVQANYGYTF.

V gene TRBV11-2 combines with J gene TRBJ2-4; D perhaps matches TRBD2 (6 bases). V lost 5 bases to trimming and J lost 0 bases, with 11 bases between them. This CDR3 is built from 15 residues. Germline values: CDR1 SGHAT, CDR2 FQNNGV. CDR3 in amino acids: CASSAGILAKNIQYF. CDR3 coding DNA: TGTGCCAGCAGCGCGGGAATCTTAGCCAAAAACATTCAGTACTTC.

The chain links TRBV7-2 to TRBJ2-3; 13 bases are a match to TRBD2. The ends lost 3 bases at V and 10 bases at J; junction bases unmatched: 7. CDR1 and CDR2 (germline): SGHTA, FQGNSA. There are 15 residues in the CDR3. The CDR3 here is CASSLLRTSGRAQYF. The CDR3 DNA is TGTGCCAGCAGCTTGCTTCGGACTAGCGGGAGAGCGCAGTATTTT.

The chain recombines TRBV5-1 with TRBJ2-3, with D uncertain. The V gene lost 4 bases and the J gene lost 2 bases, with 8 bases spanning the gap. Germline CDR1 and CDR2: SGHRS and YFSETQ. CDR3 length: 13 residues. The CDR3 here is CASSIGITDTQYF. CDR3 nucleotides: TGCGCCAGCAGCATCGGAATCACAGATACGCAGTATTTT.

CDR3 protein: CASSVADRGYEQYF. The CDR3 nucleotides are TGTGCCAGCAGCGTAGCGGACAGGGGCTACGAGCAGTACTTC. The chain has TRBV9 and TRBJ2-7; TRBD1 aligns across 9 bases. Looked up from germline, CDR1 is SGDLS and CDR2 is YYNGEE. Losses at the gene ends were 0 bases for V and 3 bases for J; bases not matched to a gene: 1. The CDR3 is 14 residues long.

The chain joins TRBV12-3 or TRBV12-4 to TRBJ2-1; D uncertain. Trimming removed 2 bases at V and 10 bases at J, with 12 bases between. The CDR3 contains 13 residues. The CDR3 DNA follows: TGTGCCAGCAGTTTATTGGGCGGTGAGGAGCAGTTCTTC. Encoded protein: CASSLLGGEEQFF.

The CDR3 spells CASSFGDRAYEQYF. CDR3 coding DNA: TGTGCCAGCAGTTTTGGGGACAGAGCCTACGAGCAGTACTTC. The chain links TRBV6-5 to TRBJ2-7, with 7 bases lining up with TRBD1. Germline CDR1 MNHEY, CDR2 SVGAGI. The CDR3 has 14 amino acids. Trimming at V came to 4 bases and at J to 2 bases, leaving 5 bases not matched to a gene.

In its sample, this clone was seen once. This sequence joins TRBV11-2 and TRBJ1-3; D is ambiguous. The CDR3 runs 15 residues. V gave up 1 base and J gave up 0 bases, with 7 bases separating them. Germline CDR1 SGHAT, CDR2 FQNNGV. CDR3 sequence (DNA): TGTGCCAGCAGCTTAGGCCAGATCTCTGGAAACACCATATATTTT. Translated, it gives CASSLGQISGNTIYF.

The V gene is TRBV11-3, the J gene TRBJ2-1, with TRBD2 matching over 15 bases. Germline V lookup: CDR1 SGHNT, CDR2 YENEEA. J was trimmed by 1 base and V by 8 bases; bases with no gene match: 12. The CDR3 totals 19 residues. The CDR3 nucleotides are TGTGCCAGCGGCAAAATTGGACTAGCGGGAGGGGGGTCCTACAATGAGCAGTTCTTC. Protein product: CASGKIGLAGGGSYNEQFF.

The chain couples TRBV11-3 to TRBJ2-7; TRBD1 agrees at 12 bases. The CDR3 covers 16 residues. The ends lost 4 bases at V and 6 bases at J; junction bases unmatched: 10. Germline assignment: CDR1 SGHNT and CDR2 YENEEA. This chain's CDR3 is CASSSRPGQGAGEQYF. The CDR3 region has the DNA TGTGCCAGCAGCTCCAGGCCGGGACAGGGGGCTGGCGAGCAGTACTTC.

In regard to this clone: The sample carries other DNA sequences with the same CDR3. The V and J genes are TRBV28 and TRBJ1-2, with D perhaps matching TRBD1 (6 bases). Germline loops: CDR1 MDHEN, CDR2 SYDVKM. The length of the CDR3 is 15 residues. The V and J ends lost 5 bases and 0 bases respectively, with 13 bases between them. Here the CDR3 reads CASSLGGGTNYGYTF. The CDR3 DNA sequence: TGTGCCAGCAGTCTGGGGGGGGGCACTAACTATGGCTACACCTTC.

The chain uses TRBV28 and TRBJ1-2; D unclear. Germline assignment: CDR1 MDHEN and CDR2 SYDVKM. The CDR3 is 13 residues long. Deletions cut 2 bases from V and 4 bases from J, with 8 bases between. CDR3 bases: TGTGCCAGCAGTTTACGGCTAAGCTATGGCTACACCTTC. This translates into CASSLRLSYGYTF.

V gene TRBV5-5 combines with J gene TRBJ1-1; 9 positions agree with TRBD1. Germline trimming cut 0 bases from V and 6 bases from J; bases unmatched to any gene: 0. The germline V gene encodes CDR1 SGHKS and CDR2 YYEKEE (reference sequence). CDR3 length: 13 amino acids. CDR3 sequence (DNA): TGTGCCAGCAGCTTGGACAGGGGGCCTGAAGCTTTCTTT. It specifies CASSLDRGPEAFF.

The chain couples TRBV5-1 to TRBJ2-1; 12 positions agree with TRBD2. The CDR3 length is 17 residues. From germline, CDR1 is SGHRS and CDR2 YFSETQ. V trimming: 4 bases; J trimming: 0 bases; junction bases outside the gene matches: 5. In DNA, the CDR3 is TGCGCCAGCAGCCAAGGACTAGCGGGATACTCCTACAATGAGCAGTTCTTC. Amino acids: CASSQGLAGYSYNEQFF.

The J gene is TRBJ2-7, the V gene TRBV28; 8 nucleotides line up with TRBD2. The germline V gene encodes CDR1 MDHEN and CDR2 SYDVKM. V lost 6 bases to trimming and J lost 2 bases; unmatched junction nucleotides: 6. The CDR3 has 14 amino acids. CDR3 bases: TGTGCCAGCAGCCATACTAGCGGCCCCTACGAGCAGTACTTC. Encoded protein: CASSHTSGPYEQYF.